This is a list of T cell receptor beta chains from one sample in a study of T cells expressing NK-cell markers. TCRdb reprocessed the 5' RACE reads, with one entry per CDR3 protein and no DNA. The listing records hundreds of thousands of distinct CDR3 sequences. What was sequenced was blood T cells: a sorted CD56 or NKG2C T cell subset, CD4+ or CD8+ T cells, or bulk PBMC T cells (not recorded which). Every receptor here comes from a woman between 18 and 69 years old in good health. The CDR3 runs from the conserved cysteine through the conserved F or W.

v_gene	len	j_gene	CDR3aa
TRBV18	15	TRBJ1-6	CASSPPRGGNSPLHF
TRBV14	14	TRBJ1-1	CASSQGLPNTEAFF
TRBV30	14	TRBJ1-6	CAWRYGPAFSPLHF
TRBV18	15	TRBJ2-5	CASSPNAPAQETQYF
TRBV12-3/TRBV12-4	14	TRBJ2-2	CASNLGQAAGELFF
TRBV11-2	17	TRBJ2-2	CASSLDLPGQDTGELFF
TRBV3-1	12	TRBJ1-1	CASRQGGTEAFF
TRBV11-2	14	TRBJ2-1	CASSPVTSRLAQFF
TRBV7-9	14	TRBJ2-1	CASAFDRAGDEQFF
TRBV12-3/TRBV12-4	13	TRBJ1-6	CAVQVGDNSPLHF
TRBV20-1	15	TRBJ1-5	CSARDLRTGNQPQHF
TRBV25-1	16	TRBJ2-5	CASSSNPGTGQETQYF
TRBV9	15	TRBJ1-4	CASSPGGRAAEKLFF
TRBV9	16	TRBJ2-2	CASSVAGGTSGGELFF
TRBV27	13	TRBJ1-1	CASSRQGYTEAFF
TRBV5-1	14	TRBJ2-6	CASWRGTGANVLTF
TRBV9	16	TRBJ2-7	CASSLSGGTDAYEQYF
TRBV9	14	TRBJ1-3	CASSVSPSGNTIYF
TRBV29-1	12	TRBJ2-3	CSVEQGADTQYF
TRBV4-3	17	TRBJ2-1	CASSQALTGASYNEQFF
TRBV29-1	14	TRBJ2-3	CSVETGRAPDTQYF
TRBV12-3/TRBV12-4	14	TRBJ2-1	CASSLPWSGSEQFF
TRBV3-1	15	TRBJ2-3	CASSQGTLSGDTQYF
TRBV19	15	TRBJ2-5	CASRATGPQLGTQYF
TRBV12-3/TRBV12-4	12	TRBJ2-7	CASRLGGRYLYF
TRBV7-9	12	TRBJ2-5	CASSLSIETQYF
TRBV6-2/TRBV6-3	16	TRBJ2-1	CASSTRVAGSYNEQFF
TRBV20-1	13	TRBJ2-3	CSAREAPEEAQYF
TRBV6-5	15	TRBJ2-4	CASSYSRGTKNIQYF
TRBV5-1	16	TRBJ2-3	CASSLFQGGGTDTQYF
TRBV28	15	TRBJ2-4	CASSGSGTGDNIQYF
TRBV4-1	15	TRBJ2-1	CASSQVLGRTNEQFF
TRBV4-3	18	TRBJ1-2	CASSQEPFGQGANYGYTF
TRBV20-1	13	TRBJ2-3	CSAGLRGPDTQYF
TRBV18	14	TRBJ2-7	CASSPGQGSYEQYF
TRBV3-1	14	TRBJ1-1	CASSNRDRGTEAFF
TRBV20-1	16	TRBJ2-4	CSAVLFLVNSKNIQYF
TRBV30	13	TRBJ2-1	CAWSVPPNNEQFF
TRBV30	14	TRBJ2-7	CASAWTSDSYEQYF
TRBV28	14	TRBJ2-7	CASSFGGSFDEQYF
TRBV5-1	15	TRBJ2-3	CASSIRRTGQNTQYF
TRBV20-1	13	TRBJ2-5	CSASSGSLKTQYF
TRBV12-3/TRBV12-4	15	TRBJ2-2	CASSFWGRGTGELFF
TRBV5-1	14	TRBJ2-7	CASSLGDAAGEQYF
TRBV12-3/TRBV12-4	15	TRBJ2-3	CASSFRAGATDTQYF